These 8 T cell receptor beta chains were all obtained from the same sample, sequenced in a study of shared clonotypes between healthy human individuals (dated by TCRdb to the early 2020s). Library preparation used the immunoSEQ multiplex PCR assay. Held by TCRdb, this immuneACCESS table contains in-frame sequences only and omits some clones. Under half of the omission traces to an unresolved V gene where checked; the cause of the rest is unknown. Present in this sample are 2 million to 2.5 million clones, nearly 97% of which were seen just once. The leading ten clones occupy approximately 0.13% of the sample. The sample comprised naive CD4+ T cells sorted from blood. What the cell subset or site label conveys for this sample: CD45RA+ positively selected. These receptors came from a man aged 18-30 years in good health.

The CDR3 here is CASGVRSNQPQHF. CDR3 sequence (DNA): TGTGCCAGCGGGGTTCGGAGCAATCAGCCCCAGCATTTT. This chain links TRBV7-2 with TRBJ1-5; no firm D call. CDR1 is SGHTA, CDR2 FQGNSA, per germline. Deletions cut 8 bases from V and 1 base from J, with 9 bases between. The CDR3 is 13 amino acids.

For this clone: The sample has other DNA sequences that encode this CDR3 too. The chain joins TRBV7-9 to TRBJ2-5, with D unclear. Germline loops: CDR1 SEHNR, CDR2 FQNEAQ (reference sequence). This CDR3 has 11 residues. Trimming stripped 6 bases from V and 2 bases from J, with 4 bases between. Written as DNA, the CDR3 is TGTGCCAGCAGTCAACAAGAGACCCAGTACTTC. It translates to CASSQQETQYF.

V and J are TRBV7-2 and TRBJ2-3, with unresolved D. Germline loops: CDR1 SGHTA, CDR2 FQGNSA. CDR3 size: 14 residues. Trimming stripped 5 bases from V and 0 bases from J, with 9 bases between. CDR3 coding DNA: TGTGCCAGCAGCCCCCGCAGTAGCACAGATACGCAGTATTTT. Protein: CASSPRSSTDTQYF.

This CDR3 is CASRQGQETQYF. In DNA form, the CDR3 reads TGTGCCAGCCGACAGGGGCAAGAGACCCAGTACTTC. The chain employs TRBV10-3 and TRBJ2-5; 8 bases map to TRBD1. The CDR3 totals 12 residues. V gave up 10 bases and J gave up 2 bases; unmatched junction bases: 3. Germline V lookup: CDR1 ENHRY, CDR2 SYGVKD.

The DNA for the CDR3 is TGTGCCAGCAGCTTGACCATCCAGGCCCTCCAAGAGACCCAGTACTTC. Residues: CASSLTIQALQETQYF. The genes are TRBV5-8 and TRBJ2-5; D ambiguous. V lost 1 base and J lost 1, with 14 bases in between. Germline V gene lookup returns CDR1 SGHTS and CDR2 YDEGEE. This CDR3 has 16 amino acids.

The chain employs TRBV21-1 and TRBJ2-3; the table assigns TRBD1, which was not confirmed against the DNA. TRBV21-1 is a pseudogene locus. The CDR3 is made up of 13 amino acids. CDR3 sequence reads: CASSCRWLYTQYF. The CDR3 coding sequence is TGTGCCAGCAGCTGCAGGTGGCTTTATACGCAGTATTTT.

Regarding this clone: This same CDR3 is encoded by further DNA sequences in the sample. The V gene is TRBV18, the J gene TRBJ2-3, with 9 bases identical to TRBD2. The CDR3 covers 16 residues. CDR1 is KGHSH, CDR2 LQKENI, per germline. V shed 3 bases, J shed 0 bases, and the junction held 4 bases outside the gene matches. The CDR3: CASSPLSGGSTDTQYF. The CDR3 DNA is TGTGCCAGCTCACCCTTAAGCGGGGGGAGCACAGATACGCAGTATTTT. The variable domain in full, completed from reference TRBV18 and TRBJ2-3, reads NAGVMQNPRHLVRRRGQEARLRCSPMKGHSHVYWYRQLPEEGLKFMVYLQKENIIDESGMPKERFSAEFPKEGPSILRIQQVVRGDSAAYFCASSPLSGGSTDTQYFGPGTRLTVL.

The chain couples TRBV4-1 to TRBJ2-7, with D perhaps matching TRBD2 (6 bases). With 4 bases removed from V and 5 bases from J, the gap between germline ends came to 15 bases. The V gene's germline CDR1 is MGHRA and CDR2 YSYEKL. The CDR3 length is 14 residues. The CDR3 DNA reads as TGCGCCAGCAGCCGTACGGGAGTCAACGACGAGCAGTACTTC. Translating gives CASSRTGVNDEQYF.